The 26 T cell receptor beta chains reported below all come from one sample, sequenced in a study of blood T cell repertoires in COVID-19. Generated by immunoSEQ multiplex PCR, the TCRdb table keeps only in-frame clones and is missing some. This table holds 200,000 to 250,000 clones, approximately 78% found once. The material sequenced was peripheral blood. These receptors were obtained from a woman younger than 30 with acute or convalescent COVID-19.

The chain employs TRBV28 and TRBJ1-5; 8 nucleotides align to TRBD1. The junction had 8 bases not matched to a gene; V was cut back by 5 bases and J by 2 bases. Germline V CDR1 and CDR2: MDHEN, SYDVKM. This CDR3 comprises 16 residues. The CDR3 sequence is CASSPFTGGGNQPQHF. The CDR3 nucleotides read TGTGCCAGCAGTCCGTTCACAGGGGGAGGCAATCAGCCCCAGCATTTT.

The chain joins TRBV3-1 (or the pseudogene TRBV3-2) to TRBJ2-7; 7 nucleotides align to TRBD2. The CDR3 has 17 amino acids. Germline CDR1 and CDR2: LGHDT and YNNKEL (reference sequence). V trimming: 3 bases; J trimming: 3 bases; junction bases outside the gene matches: 14. CDR3 loop: CASSQSKASGTLYEQYF. CDR3 sequence (DNA): TGTGCCAGCAGCCAGTCCAAAGCTAGCGGAACCCTCTACGAGCAGTACTTC.

J is TRBJ1-2 and V is TRBV29-1, with D possibly TRBD1 on 5 matching bases. The CDR3 totals 16 residues. Germline V gene data show CDR1 as SQVTM and CDR2 as ANQGSEA. Trimming shortened V by 1 base and J by 8 bases, and 23 bases separated the two germline ends. CDR3 DNA: TGCAGCGTTGAAGGGGGCGAAGTTGGGGCCCTTAGAGGCTACACCTTC. Translating gives CSVEGGEVGALRGYTF.

The J gene is TRBJ1-6, the V gene TRBV7-8; TRBD1 aligns across 8 bases. With V trimmed by 2 bases and J by 7 bases, 1 base remained unmatched. Looked up from germline, CDR1 is SGHVS and CDR2 is FQNEAQ. This CDR3 is 14 amino acids long. In nucleotides, the CDR3 is TGTGCCAGCAGCTTACGACAGGGGAATTCACCCCTCCACTTT. Translation: CASSLRQGNSPLHF.

This clone was detected a few times. This chain uses TRBV4-3 with TRBJ1-6; a weak D match, TRBD1 (5 bases). V was clipped by 1 base and J by 6 bases, with 10 bases between them. Germline values: CDR1 LGHNA, CDR2 YSLEER. The CDR3 length is 15 residues. The CDR3 reads CASSQAWGPNSPLHF. The DNA of the CDR3 is TGCGCCAGCAGCCAAGCATGGGGCCCTAATTCACCCCTCCACTTT.

Only one count was recorded for this clone. V and J are TRBV15 and TRBJ1-2; 12 nucleotides agree with TRBD1. V trimming: 3 bases; J trimming: 5 bases; junction bases outside the gene matches: 7. Germline CDR1 reads LNHNV; CDR2 reads YYDKDF (reference sequence). This CDR3 region has 16 residues. The CDR3 sequence is CATSRGTGGGRYGYTF. The CDR3 DNA sequence: TGTGCCACCAGCAGGGGGACAGGGGGCGGTAGATATGGCTACACCTTC.

The rearrangement uses TRBV27 and TRBJ1-2; maybe TRBD1 (6 bases). Per germline, CDR1 MNHEY and CDR2 SMNVEV (reference sequence). V lost 6 bases and J lost 3, with 20 bases in between. The CDR3 spans 16 residues. The CDR3 loop reads CASSPIGGRGHYGYTF. CDR3 sequence (DNA): TGTGCCAGCAGCCCCATCGGGGGGCGAGGGCACTATGGCTACACCTTC.

This clone has a single count. The chain employs TRBV12-5 and TRBJ2-7, with 7 nucleotides matching TRBD1. V was clipped by 3 bases and J by 2 bases; unmatched bases: 4. The CDR3 length is 14 residues. Germline CDR1 and CDR2: LGHNT and FRNRAP. The DNA for the CDR3 is TGTGCTAGTGGTTTCGGGACAGATACCTACGAGCAGTACTTC. This codes for CASGFGTDTYEQYF.

The rearrangement joins TRBV2 to TRBJ1-6; unclear D gene. CDR1 is SNHLY, CDR2 FYNNEI, per germline. Trimming pared 8 bases from V and 0 bases from J, leaving 14 bases between. The CDR3 length is 16 residues. Written as DNA, the CDR3 is TGTGCCAGCCGCAGGCAGGCGAGCTCCTATAATTCACCCCTCCACTTT. It yields the protein CASRRQASSYNSPLHF.

The V gene is TRBV6-2 or TRBV6-3, the J gene TRBJ2-7, with a tentative D call TRBD2 (6 bases). The CDR3 contains 14 residues. Germline values: CDR1 MNHEY, CDR2 SVGEGT. V shed 1 base and J shed 1 base, with 8 bases lying between them. CDR3 in amino acids: CASSYFGGSYEQYF. As DNA, the CDR3 is TGTGCCAGCAGTTACTTCGGGGGATCCTACGAGCAGTACTTC.

The gene calls are TRBV25-1 and TRBJ1-3; no reliable D call. Trimming cost V 3 bases and J 1 base, with 13 bases left between them. Per the germline V gene, CDR1 is MGHDK and CDR2 is SYGVNS. The CDR3 extends over 16 amino acids. CDR3 DNA: TGTGCCAGCAGTGAGGGCCGGAGGCAGTCTGGAAACACCATATATTTT. Encoded protein: CASSEGRRQSGNTIYF.

The chain is built from TRBV29-1 and TRBJ1-5; 7 nucleotides match TRBD1. The junction had 2 bases not matched to a gene; V was cut back by 6 bases and J by 3 bases. CDR3 length: 12 amino acids. Germline values: CDR1 SQVTM, CDR2 ANQGSEA. The CDR3 loop is CSVRGNNQPQHF. DNA of the CDR3: TGCAGCGTCAGGGGGAACAATCAGCCCCAGCATTTT.

The J gene is TRBJ1-5, the V gene TRBV14; D remains unclear. The CDR3 consists of 12 residues. Germline CDR1 is SGHDN and CDR2 is FVKESK. Deletions cut 6 bases from V and 9 bases from J, with 12 bases between. The CDR3 nucleotides read TGTGCCAGCAGGGTGCTAGGCCGGCCCCAGCATTTT. Protein: CASRVLGRPQHF.

The chain couples TRBV5-6 to TRBJ2-3, with a tentative D call TRBD2 (6 bases). The CDR3 sequence is 17 residues long. V was pared by 0 bases and J by 7 bases, with 21 bases between. The germline CDR1 and CDR2 sequences are SGHDT and YYEEEE. This CDR3 is CASSLDWGGPSWNTQYF. CDR3 bases: TGTGCCAGCAGCTTGGATTGGGGAGGCCCCTCCTGGAATACGCAGTATTTT. Full variable domain (missing parts from reference TRBV5-6 and TRBJ2-3): DAGVTQSPTHLIKTRGQQVTLRCSPKSGHDTVSWYQQALGQGPQFIFQYYEEEERQRGNFPDRFSGHQFPNYSSELNVNALLLGDSALYLCASSLDWGGPSWNTQYFGPGTRLTVL.

V gene TRBV24-1 combines with J gene TRBJ2-1, with 7 nucleotides matching TRBD2. The CDR3 sequence is 16 residues long. J lost 0 bases, V lost 4 bases, and 5 bases had no gene match. Germline V gene sequence: CDR1 KGHDR, CDR2 SFDVKD. The CDR3 region has the DNA TGTGCCACCAGTGACCCGGGAGGAACCTCCTACAATGAGCAGTTCTTC. Its protein is CATSDPGGTSYNEQFF.

The chain combines TRBV5-1 with TRBJ2-1; no reliable D call. Germline assignment: CDR1 SGHRS and CDR2 YFSETQ. The CDR3 is made up of 12 amino acids. Trimming removed 4 bases from V and 5 bases from J, with 7 bases in between. In nucleotides, the CDR3 is TGCGCCAGCAGCACTACAAACAATGAGCAGTTCTTC. Its protein is CASSTTNNEQFF.

The V gene is TRBV4-1, the J gene TRBJ1-5; D is ambiguous. The CDR3 loop spans 15 amino acids. Germline CDR1 MGHRA, CDR2 YSYEKL. V gave up 0 bases and J gave up 0 bases, with 6 bases separating them. The CDR3 spells CASSQDLHSNQPQHF. CDR3 DNA: TGCGCCAGCAGCCAAGATTTACATAGCAATCAGCCCCAGCATTTT.

The chain uses TRBV7-6 and TRBJ2-3, with 15 bases that match TRBD2. The CDR3 spans 18 residues. J gave up 6 bases and V 5 bases, and 12 bases lay outside the gene matches. CDR1 and CDR2 from the germline V gene are SGHVS and FNYEAQ. CDR3 nucleotide sequence: TGTGCCAGCAGCCCAGGGACTAGCGGGAGGACGGGGTTGGATACGCAGTATTTT. Amino acid sequence: CASSPGTSGRTGLDTQYF.

V and J are TRBV5-1 and TRBJ1-6; possibly TRBD1 for D (6 bases). V was trimmed by 1 base and J by 8 bases, leaving 13 bases between them. Germline V gene lookup returns CDR1 SGHRS and CDR2 YFSETQ. The CDR3 consists of 15 residues. The CDR3 bases are TGCGCCAGCAGCTTGCAGGGGTATGGAGATTCACCCCTCCACTTT. Translated: CASSLQGYGDSPLHF.

The V and J genes are TRBV25-1 and TRBJ2-5; TRBD2 agrees at 9 bases. Germline values: CDR1 MGHDK, CDR2 SYGVNS. The CDR3 is made up of 13 amino acids. V lost 11 bases to trimming and J lost 2 bases; unmatched junction nucleotides: 6. The CDR3 is CAAGLAGQETQYF. In nucleotides, the CDR3 is TGTGCCGCAGGGCTAGCGGGACAAGAGACCCAGTACTTC.

The chain is built from TRBV4-3 and TRBJ2-1; 7 bases fit TRBD1. Losses at the gene ends were 0 bases for V and 7 bases for J; bases not matched to a gene: 6. The CDR3 covers 15 residues. Germline values: CDR1 LGHNA, CDR2 YSLEER. In DNA form, the CDR3 reads TGCGCCAGCAGCCAAGATGGTAACAGGGGTAATGAGCAGTTCTTC. It codes for CASSQDGNRGNEQFF.

This chain uses TRBV19 with TRBJ1-5; no clear D. Per the germline V gene, CDR1 is LNHDA and CDR2 is SQIVND (reference sequence). Deletions cut 4 bases from V and 2 bases from J, with 12 bases between. The CDR3 is 15 amino acids. The DNA for the CDR3 is TGTGCCAGTAGTAACTCAGGTCCGGGCAATCAGCCCCAGCATTTT. It translates to CASSNSGPGNQPQHF. Full variable domain (rest looked up from reference TRBV19 and TRBJ1-5): DGGITQSPKYLFRKEGQNVTLSCEQNLNHDAMYWYRQDPGQGLRLIYYSQIVNDFQKGDIAEGYSVSREKKESFPLTVTSAQKNPTAFYLCASSNSGPGNQPQHFGDGTRLSIL.

This clone was picked up a small number of times. The chain is built from TRBV11-3 and TRBJ1-1; possible D gene TRBD1, 5 bases. V lost 5 bases and J 4 bases, leaving 8 bases between the germline ends. The germline V gene has CDR1 SGHNT and CDR2 YENEEA. There are 12 residues in the CDR3. CDR3 region: CASSRGGTEAFF. Written as DNA, the CDR3 is TGTGCCAGCAGCCGGGGGGGCACTGAAGCTTTCTTT.

This clone was picked up many times. The V and J genes are TRBV4-2 and TRBJ2-7; D might be TRBD1 (7 bases). V dropped 1 base and J dropped 5 bases, with 33 bases sitting between them. CDR1 is LGHNA and CDR2 is YNFKEQ in the germline V gene. The CDR3 totals 21 residues. The CDR3 region has the DNA TGTGCCAGCAGCCAAGCCGGTAACAGGAGGGGGCTAGAGGGCCCTCTGAACGAGCAGTACTTC. Its protein product is CASSQAGNRRGLEGPLNEQYF.

V usage is TRBV28 and J usage is TRBJ1-5; D is unclear. Germline assignment: CDR1 MDHEN and CDR2 SYDVKM. Trimming took off 5 bases at V and 5 bases at J, with 22 bases between the two ends. This CDR3 has 17 residues. The CDR3 bases are TGTGCCAGCAGTCTAAAGCCCTTGACAAGGCGGGATCAGCCCCAGCATTTT. It codes for CASSLKPLTRRDQPQHF.

The chain employs TRBV4-3 and TRBJ1-1, with D uncertain. Germline V CDR1 and CDR2: LGHNA, YSLEER. V was shortened by 6 bases and J by 7 bases, with 21 bases between the two germline ends. CDR3 length: 15 amino acids. The CDR3 coding sequence is TGCGCCAGCAGTCATAGTACCGGGGATTGGTATGAAGCTTTCTTT. Amino acids: CASSHSTGDWYEAFF.